This TCR beta chain is drawn from a study of tumor and adjacent non-tumor tissue in lung cancer. This clonotype was observed many times. Three rounds of nested PCR, following a modified ARM-PCR protocol, produced the TCRbeta library. TCRdb passed the multiplex PCR reads through MiXCR, listing each CDR3 protein once. The table has 100,000 to 150,000 distinct CDR3 sequences, about 66% seen once. The CDR3 is 15 residues long. V shed 3 bases and J shed 0 bases, with 10 bases lying between them. This sample's RNA came from whole unsorted tissue. This TCR was sampled from a man younger than 45 with non-small cell lung cancer. The sequencing sample was made of lung tumor tissue. This chain connects TRBV12-3 or TRBV12-4 to TRBJ2-3, with D unclear. CDR3 region: CASSFHSSSTDTQYF. CDR3 coding DNA: TGTGCCAGCAGTTTCCACAGTTCTAGCACAGATACGCAGTATTTT.